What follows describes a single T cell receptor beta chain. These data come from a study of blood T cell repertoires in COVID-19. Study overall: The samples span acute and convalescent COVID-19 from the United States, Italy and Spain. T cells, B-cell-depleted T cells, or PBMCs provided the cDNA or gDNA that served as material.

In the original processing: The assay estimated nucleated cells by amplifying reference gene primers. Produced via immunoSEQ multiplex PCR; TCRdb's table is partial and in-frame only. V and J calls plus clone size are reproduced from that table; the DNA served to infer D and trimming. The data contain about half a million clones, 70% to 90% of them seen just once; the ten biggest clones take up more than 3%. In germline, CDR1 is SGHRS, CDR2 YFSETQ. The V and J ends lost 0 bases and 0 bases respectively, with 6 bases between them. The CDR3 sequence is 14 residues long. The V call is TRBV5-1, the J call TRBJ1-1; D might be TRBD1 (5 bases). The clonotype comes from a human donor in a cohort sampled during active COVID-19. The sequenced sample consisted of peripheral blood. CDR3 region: CASSLAGMNTEAFF. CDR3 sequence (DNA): TGCGCCAGCAGCTTGGCAGGGATGAACACTGAAGCTTTCTTT.